This is a list of T cell receptor beta chains from one sample in a study of cytomegalovirus exposure and HLA in healthy donors. Assay used: immunoSEQ multiplex PCR; TCRdb lists only in-frame clones, some missing. In the table there are fewer than 150,000 clones, 15% of which are singletons. The sequencing sample was made of PBMCs. These receptors originate from a young woman in good health and CMV-seronegative. The CDR3 runs from the conserved cysteine through the conserved F or W. A D gene is named only where the DNA matches it firmly. Clone size is not always given. Where it is, it says once, few, many or a class for expanded clones.

d_call j_call clone_size v_call cdr3_aa cdr3_nt
NA TRBJ1-2 NA TRBV28 CASSPILDNGYTF TGTGCCAGCAGCCCTATATTGGACAATGGCTACACCTTC
NA TRBJ2-3 few TRBV6-5 CASSPTVNTDTQYF TGTGCCAGCAGCCCGACAGTTAACACAGATACGCAGTATTTT
TRBD1 TRBJ2-3 few TRBV2 CASKPEAGGFADTQYF TGTGCCAGCAAACCCGAGGCAGGGGGCTTCGCAGATACGCAGTATTTT
NA TRBJ1-2 few TRBV5-4 CASSLDFLGPLTF TGTGCCAGCAGCTTGGATTTTCTGGGCCCCTTAACCTTC
TRBD1 TRBJ1-3 NA TRBV9 CASRRGAQGTGRDTIYF TGTGCCAGCCGCCGAGGGGCCCAGGGGACAGGAAGGGACACCATATATTTT
NA TRBJ2-4 few TRBV30 CAWSDLQLLAKNIQYF TGTGCCTGGAGTGACCTACAGTTATTAGCCAAAAACATTCAGTACTTC
TRBD2 TRBJ2-1 few TRBV10-3 CAISSIAGGGDEQFF TGTGCCATCAGTAGTATAGCGGGAGGGGGGGATGAGCAGTTCTTC
NA TRBJ1-1 few TRBV9 CASSPTGNTEAFF TGTGCCAGCAGCCCCACGGGTAACACTGAAGCTTTCTTT
TRBD1 TRBJ1-1 few TRBV4-2 CASSPQGGLNTEAFF TGTGCCAGCAGCCCTCAGGGGGGCTTGAACACTGAAGCTTTCTTT
NA TRBJ1-1 few TRBV5-6 CASSLFQGLRTEAFF TGTGCCAGCAGCTTGTTTCAGGGGCTGAGGACTGAAGCTTTCTTT
NA TRBJ2-3 NA TRBV15 CATSRGTEKLRDTQYF TGTGCCACCAGCAGAGGAACCGAAAAGCTACGAGATACGCAGTATTTT
NA TRBJ2-7 few TRBV18 CASSPSGQGRGEQYF TGTGCCAGCTCACCATCCGGTCAGGGTCGTGGCGAGCAGTACTTC
TRBD1 TRBJ2-5 NA TRBV5-4 CASSIDRAETQYF TGTGCCAGCAGCATAGACAGGGCGGAGACCCAGTACTTC
NA TRBJ1-5 few TRBV30 CAWSGQINQPQHF TGTGCCTGGAGTGGACAAATAAATCAGCCCCAGCATTTT
TRBD1 TRBJ2-1 few TRBV19 CASSLTGGNEQFF TGTGCCAGTAGTCTAACAGGGGGCAATGAGCAGTTCTTC
TRBD1 TRBJ2-2 NA TRBV5-1 CASSVGTVAGELFF TGCGCCAGCAGCGTCGGGACAGTCGCCGGGGAGCTGTTTTTT
NA TRBJ2-2 few TRBV29-1 CSVFLTLNTGELFF TGCAGCGTTTTTCTGACATTAAACACCGGGGAGCTGTTTTTT
NA TRBJ1-3 NA TRBV27 CASSLGGSDTIYF TGTGCCAGCAGTTTGGGAGGGAGTGACACCATATATTTT
NA TRBJ2-3 NA TRBV19 CASSMFGRGTQYF TGTGCCAGTAGCATGTTTGGTCGGGGTACGCAGTATTTT
NA TRBJ2-1 NA TRBV15 CATSRDRLTQFF TGTGCCACCAGCAGAGATCGCCTAACCCAGTTCTTC
NA TRBJ1-2 NA TRBV14 CASSQEGRPYYGYTF TGTGCCAGCAGCCAAGAAGGCAGGCCCTACTATGGCTACACCTTC
TRBD2 TRBJ2-1 few TRBV25-1 CASSDSGAINEQFF TGTGCCAGCAGTGATAGCGGGGCTATCAATGAGCAGTTCTTC
NA TRBJ1-1 many TRBV2 CASSEAAIEAFF TGTGCCAGCAGTGAAGCCGCGATTGAAGCTTTCTTT
TRBD1 TRBJ1-2 few TRBV4-1 CASSHGTGGTYGYTF TGCGCCAGCAGCCACGGGACAGGGGGCACCTATGGCTACACCTTC
TRBD1 TRBJ1-2 NA TRBV28 CASRLTGARGYTF TGTGCCAGCAGGCTAACAGGGGCGAGGGGCTACACCTTC
TRBD1 TRBJ2-7 NA TRBV7-6 CASSPPRTGTYEQYF TGTGCCAGCAGCCCTCCCCGGACAGGTACCTACGAGCAGTACTTC
TRBD1 TRBJ1-4 NA TRBV7-2 CASSRDRTNEKLFF TGTGCCAGCAGCCGGGACAGGACTAATGAAAAACTGTTTTTT
TRBD2 TRBJ2-7 NA TRBV5-6 CASSPTSGSYEQYF TGTGCCAGCAGCCCGACTAGCGGGAGTTACGAGCAGTACTTC
TRBD1 TRBJ1-5 NA TRBV30 CAWSEGTDYQYSNQPQHF TGTGCCTGGAGTGAGGGGACAGATTACCAGTATAGCAATCAGCCCCAGCATTTT
NA TRBJ1-6 NA TRBV30 CAWCTGHSSYNSPLHF TGTGCCTGGTGTACGGGACATAGCTCCTATAATTCACCCCTCCACTTT
NA TRBJ2-1 NA TRBV28 CASGGGGGSYNEQFF TGTGCCAGCGGAGGGGGGGGCGGCTCCTACAATGAGCAGTTCTTC
TRBD1 TRBJ2-1 NA TRBV27 CASSPSWTGGNEQFF TGTGCCAGCAGTCCCTCCTGGACAGGGGGCAATGAGCAGTTCTTC
TRBD1 TRBJ1-5 few TRBV6-4 CASSADRDSNQPQHF TGTGCCAGCAGTGCCGACAGGGATAGCAATCAGCCCCAGCATTTT
NA TRBJ2-3 NA TRBV9 CASSPRVTDTQYF TGTGCCAGCAGCCCGCGGGTCACAGATACGCAGTATTTT
NA TRBJ2-7 NA TRBV2 CAVGGEQYF TGTGCCGTCGGAGGCGAGCAGTACTTC
TRBD1 TRBJ2-7 NA TRBV27 CASSPTGGAYEQYF TGTGCCAGCAGTCCTACAGGGGGCGCCTACGAGCAGTACTTC